This T cell receptor beta chain appears in the sequencing data of a study of neoadjuvant anti-PD-1 for oral cavity cancer. Patients had newly diagnosed, untreated stage II-IVA oral cavity squamous cell carcinoma. This clone was seen a few times. Trimming cost V 7 bases and J 10 bases; bases outside gene matches: 9. Germline lookup yields CDR1 MNHEY and CDR2 SVGAGI. This CDR3 comprises 13 residues. Sequencing was performed with immunoSEQ multiplex PCR; in TCRdb, only in-frame clones are kept and a portion is missing. The data contain over 80,000 clones, under 90% of them seen just once; the ten biggest clones take up approximately 3.4%.

This TCR was sampled from a person aged 40 to 85 with oral cavity squamous cell carcinoma. Material: PBMCs, obtained before nivolumab (anti-PD-1) treatment. This rearrangement joins TRBV6-5 to TRBJ2-3, with 9 bases matching TRBD2. The CDR3: CASTSAGGEAQYF. Written as DNA, the CDR3 is TGTGCCAGCACCAGCGCGGGGGGGGAAGCGCAGTATTTT.